A single sample gave rise to the 20 T cell receptor beta chains below, sequenced in a study of T cell changes during pregnancy in multiple sclerosis. Only in-frame clones appear in the TCRdb table, and some are missing; sequencing was by immunoSEQ multiplex PCR. The sample lists 46,000 or so clones; roughly 90% were seen once. Sequencing was performed on peripheral blood, taken in the second trimester of pregnancy. These receptors were collected from a female donor in good health, enrolled as a control in a pregnancy study.

V usage is TRBV14 and J usage is TRBJ2-1, with TRBD2 as a possible D gene (5 bases). CDR3 length: 14 residues. In germline, CDR1 is SGHDN, CDR2 FVKESK. V lost 0 bases and J lost 9, with 12 bases in between. This CDR3 is CASSQDQTGSEQFF. In DNA, the CDR3 is TGTGCCAGCAGCCAAGATCAAACGGGGAGTGAGCAGTTCTTC.

This chain uses TRBV4-3 with TRBJ2-7; no clear D. V lost 0 bases and J lost 6, with 15 bases in between. CDR1 is LGHNA, CDR2 YSLEER, per germline. This CDR3 is 15 amino acids long. In DNA form, the CDR3 reads TGCGCCAGCAGCCAAGACCGGGTCACTCCCGGCGAGCAGTACTTC. As protein: CASSQDRVTPGEQYF.

To note about this clone: In this CDR3 the conserved last residue, phenylalanine or tryptophan, is missing, so a read error is likely. No DNA is shown, since the ends of the CDR3 on it are uncertain; the CDR3 is the one TCRdb lists. The rearrangement joins TRBV5-6 to TRBJ1-2. The CDR3 contains 14 residues when both ends are counted. CDR1 and CDR2 (germline): SGHDT, YYEEEE. The CDR3 reads CASSLSGVPIFEIL.

This sequence joins TRBV7-9 and TRBJ1-1; D not certain. V was shortened by 2 bases and J by 5 bases, with 18 bases between the two germline ends. Germline V CDR1 and CDR2: SEHNR, FQNEAQ (reference sequence). The CDR3 sequence is 16 residues long. The CDR3 DNA reads TGTGCCAGCAGCTTACGGTTAGGATCTTCGGGGACTGAAGCTTTCTTT. Translation gives CASSLRLGSSGTEAFF.

The V and J genes are TRBV6-5 and TRBJ1-2, with TRBD1 matching over 7 bases. V shed 5 bases, J shed 0 bases, and the junction held 3 bases outside the gene matches. Germline assignment: CDR1 MNHEY and CDR2 SVGAGI. This CDR3 contains 14 residues. The CDR3 bases are TGTGCCAGCAGTCGGGACAGCACTAACTATGGCTACACCTTC. This gives the protein CASSRDSTNYGYTF.

This rearrangement joins TRBV19 to TRBJ2-4, with D tentatively TRBD2 (6 bases). The germline V gene encodes CDR1 LNHDA and CDR2 SQIVND (reference sequence). This CDR3 comprises 15 residues. Trimming left V 3 bases short and J 9 bases short, with 18 bases between. The CDR3 protein is CASSITGPDGGIQYF. The CDR3 DNA reads as TGTGCCAGTAGTATCACCGGGCCCGACGGGGGCATTCAGTACTTC.

This chain joins TRBV29-1 and TRBJ2-7; D is possibly TRBD1 (5 bases). From germline, CDR1 is SQVTM and CDR2 ANQGSEA. V was pared by 0 bases and J by 6 bases, with 9 bases between. The CDR3 loop spans 12 amino acids. The CDR3 protein is CSVEDQGSEQYF. The CDR3 DNA reads as TGCAGCGTTGAAGATCAGGGCTCCGAGCAGTACTTC.

V and J are TRBV2 and TRBJ2-4, with D perhaps TRBD1 (6 bases). Germline V gives CDR1 SNHLY, CDR2 FYNNEI. Trimming left V 7 bases short and J 0 bases short, with 10 bases between. The CDR3 spans 14 residues. For the CDR3, the DNA is TGTGCCAGCAACGGACAGACAGCCAAAAACATTCAGTACTTC. Translation gives CASNGQTAKNIQYF.

The chain is built from TRBV7-2 and TRBJ2-3; 15 positions match TRBD2. From germline, CDR1 is SGHTA and CDR2 FQGNSA. Unmatched junction bases numbered 5, after V lost 4 bases and J lost 6 bases. This CDR3 contains 16 residues. The CDR3 DNA follows: TGTGCCAGCAGCTACGCCGGGACTAGCGGGGGGGATACGCAGTATTTT. It yields the protein CASSYAGTSGGDTQYF.

The chain recombines TRBV7-9 with TRBJ1-2; TRBD1 might be the D (5 bases). The V gene's germline CDR1 is SEHNR and CDR2 FQNEAQ (reference sequence). V dropped 5 bases and J dropped 4 bases, with 14 bases sitting between them. There are 14 residues in the CDR3. CDR3 DNA sequence: TGTGCCAGCAGCGCCGCGGGGGGAGGCTATGGCTACACCTTC. Amino acids: CASSAAGGGYGYTF. The whole variable domain, remainder taken from reference TRBV7-9 and TRBJ1-2, is DTGVSQNPRHKITKRGQNVTFRCDPISEHNRLYWYRQTLGQGPEFLTYFQNEAQLEKSRLLSDRFSAERPKGSFSTLEIQRTEQGDSAMYLCASSAAGGGYGYTFGSGTRLTVV.

The V call is TRBV6-1, the J call TRBJ2-2; possibly TRBD1 for D (5 bases). CDR3 length: 14 amino acids. Per the germline V gene, CDR1 is MNHNS and CDR2 is SASEGT. V was shortened by 1 base and J by 5 bases, with 8 bases between the two germline ends. Here the CDR3 DNA reads TGTGCCAGCAGTGAAGTGGCAGGGACCGGGGAGCTGTTTTTT. Translating gives CASSEVAGTGELFF.

This chain joins TRBV21-1 and TRBJ1-4; the table's D call, TRBD1, was not checked against the DNA. TRBV21-1 is a documented pseudogene. This CDR3 has 15 residues. The CDR3 loop reads CASSKEAGKNEKLFF. DNA of the CDR3: TGTGCCAGCAGCAAAGAGGCAGGGAAAAATGAAAAACTGTTTTTT.

V gene TRBV11-1 combines with J gene TRBJ2-1; tentative D call: TRBD2 (6 bases). Germline V gives CDR1 SGHAT, CDR2 FQDESV (reference sequence). Trimming shortened V by 3 bases and J by 9 bases, and 9 bases separated the two germline ends. CDR3 size: 12 residues. CDR3 in amino acids: CASSLEGGEQFF. Written as DNA, the CDR3 is TGTGCCAGCAGCTTGGAGGGCGGTGAGCAGTTCTTC.

The CDR3 DNA follows: TGTGCCACCAGCCGGACAGTCACTAATGAAAAACTGTTTTTT. It yields the protein CATSRTVTNEKLFF. The chain is built from TRBV15 and TRBJ1-4; TRBD1 might be the D (6 bases). CDR3 size: 14 residues. The ends were cut back, 5 bases at V and 2 bases at J, with 9 bases in the middle. Germline V gene sequence: CDR1 LNHNV, CDR2 YYDKDF (reference sequence).

V usage is TRBV11-2 and J usage is TRBJ2-3, with 8 bases lining up with TRBD2. J gave up 3 bases and V 0 bases, and 5 bases lay outside the gene matches. Germline-derived CDR1 and CDR2 are SGHAT and FQNNGV. The CDR3 contains 16 residues. As DNA, the CDR3 is TGTGCCAGCAGCTTAGATCTTGTAGCGGGGACAGATACGCAGTATTTT. Its translation: CASSLDLVAGTDTQYF.

V usage is TRBV30 and J usage is TRBJ1-4; maybe TRBD1 (5 bases). This CDR3 has 12 residues. Trimming removed 7 bases from V and 7 bases from J, with 13 bases in between. Germline V CDR1 and CDR2: GTSNPN, SVGIG (reference sequence). For the CDR3, the DNA is TGTGCCTACCAAGGGGCGAGTGAAAAACTGTTTTTT. It is translated as CAYQGASEKLFF.

The chain employs TRBV2 and TRBJ1-4; 8 bases match TRBD1. The CDR3 is 18 amino acids. Germline CDR1 is SNHLY and CDR2 is FYNNEI. The V segment lost 4 bases and the J segment 2 bases; nucleotides outside the gene matches: 12. CDR3 sequence: CASSAWATGGFTNEKLFF. In DNA form, the CDR3 reads TGTGCCAGCAGTGCCTGGGCCACAGGGGGTTTCACTAATGAAAAACTGTTTTTT.

This sequence joins TRBV15 and TRBJ2-1, with D perhaps TRBD1 (5 bases). V lost 2 bases and J lost 10, with 24 bases in between. Germline CDR1 is LNHNV and CDR2 is YYDKDF (reference sequence). The CDR3 sequence is 17 residues long. DNA of the CDR3: TGTGCCACCAGCAGAAGCCCTTGGGGCGGCCCAGAGGCCGAGCAGTTCTTC. Translated: CATSRSPWGGPEAEQFF.

The count of this clone is one. The chain is built from TRBV6-5 and TRBJ2-2; unclear D gene. There are 13 residues in the CDR3. Trimming took off 2 bases at V and 5 bases at J, with 6 bases between the two ends. Germline V CDR1 and CDR2: MNHEY, SVGAGI. The CDR3 coding sequence is TGTGCCAGCAGTTACGGCGGAACCGGGGAGCTGTTTTTT. Amino acid sequence: CASSYGGTGELFF.

V usage is TRBV29-1 and J usage is TRBJ1-1; 8 bases fit TRBD1. J gave up 8 bases and V 3 bases, and 11 bases lay outside the gene matches. The CDR3 spans 14 residues. Germline CDR1 is SQVTM and CDR2 is ANQGSEA. The CDR3 nucleotides read TGCAGCGTTGAGAACAGGGGGGAGCGGCGGGAAGCTTTCTTT. Translating it yields CSVENRGERREAFF.